This T cell receptor (beta chain) stems from a study of blood T cell repertoires in COVID-19. Across the study: The samples span acute and convalescent COVID-19 from the United States, Italy and Spain.

Under the authors' procedure: Reference gene primers were amplified, and this amplification served to estimate nucleated cell counts. Sequencing used immunoSEQ multiplex PCR; TCRdb keeps in-frame clones, though not all of them. Clone size and the V and J calls come from that table; the DNA yielded D and trimming. The profile covers 150,000 to 200,000 clones, with around four fifths appearing a single time and around 15% taken by the ten largest. Looked up from germline, CDR1 is SGHDN and CDR2 is FVKESK. The CDR3 is 16 amino acids. The trim removed 4 bases at V and 4 bases at J, leaving 8 bases unmatched.

V is TRBV14 and J is TRBJ2-3, with 10 bases matching TRBD2. This TCR was sampled from a woman in her seventies with COVID-19, enrolled during active disease. The source material was peripheral blood. The CDR3 DNA is TGTGCCAGCAGCCGCCTACGGACTAGCGGACCAGATACGCAGTATTTT. Its translation is CASSRLRTSGPDTQYF.